This TCR beta chain was sequenced for a study of cytomegalovirus exposure and HLA in healthy donors. Notes on the study in general: In an earlier analysis, productive rearrangement rates for most beta V segments clustered near 87% or 30%. Later on, an analysis found that several of the most significant clusters appeared to be linked to common viral pathogens, which included parvovirus B19. Looking again later, the authors saw that most CMV-associated TCR beta chains seemed HLA-restricted.

Primers included in the PCR were 60 Vbeta and 13 Jbeta primers. TCRdb keeps only in-frame clones here, not all; method: immunoSEQ multiplex PCR. The repertoire holds some 76,000 clones, with approximately 72% as singletons. Regarding this clone: Its matching antigen is unknown.

CDR3 length equals 14 residues. In germline, CDR1 is MGHRA, CDR2 YSYEKL. The ends were cut back, 1 base at V and 2 bases at J, with 8 bases in the middle. Sample: PBMCs. The sequence derives from a woman between 40 and 50 years old in good health and CMV-seropositive. The chain uses TRBV4-1 and TRBJ2-5, with no clear D. CDR3 nucleotide sequence: TGCGCCAGCAGCCAAGGAGCCATACAAGAGACCCAGTACTTC. This sequence encodes CASSQGAIQETQYF.